This T cell receptor beta chain was obtained from a study of blood T cell repertoires in COVID-19. Only in-frame clones appear in the TCRdb table, and some are missing; sequencing was by immunoSEQ multiplex PCR. The sample lists 150,000 to 200,000 clones, 83% occurring once. This CDR3 region has 16 residues. V lost 3 bases, J lost 2 bases, and 5 bases stayed unmatched. Germline CDR1 is MGHDK and CDR2 is SYGVNS. This rearrangement joins TRBV25-1 to TRBJ2-3, with 10 bases lining up with TRBD1. Sequenced material: peripheral blood. The sequence was obtained from a woman between 70 and 85 years old who had recovered from COVID-19. CDR3 bases: TGTGCCAGCAGTGAGGGAGACAGGGGGCACACAGATACGCAGTATTTT. Amino acid sequence: CASSEGDRGHTDTQYF.